This T cell receptor beta chain was identified in a study of patients and donors after allogeneic stem cell transplantation (dated by TCRdb to the early 2020s). In the germline V gene (reference sequence), CDR1 corresponds to LGHDT and CDR2 to YNNKEL. Counted from cysteine to phenylalanine, this CDR3 has 15 amino acids. The CDR3 DNA has 45 bases and is translated from base 1. Trimming accounts for 0 bases at V and 6 bases at J, while the number of junction bases matched to no gene is 6. With regard to this clonotype: Its target antigen remains unknown. Qualities for individual bases were not recorded, and no much larger clone is one base off.

Libraries were built with RT-PCR. The instrument was a NextSeq 550. In TCRdb, the public reads were trimmed at Q25 with fastp and aligned with MiXCR, with productive beta chains retained. Merged by CDR3 protein, the rows form single entries marked with the most common genes and DNA. This sample has 150,000 to 250,000 distinct CDR3 sequences in its table, and 35% to 50% of those were observed once. The top ten hold approximately 30% of the sample. The V and J segments used are TRBV3-1 and TRBJ1-2; 8 nucleotides in the junction match TRBD1. This clonotype originated in a human donor who was either an allogeneic HSCT recipient or a stem cell or donor lymphocyte infusion donor (not recorded which). It is not recorded whose cells these are; they may come from a transplant donor. The sample was blood, either unsorted or a sorted T cell fraction (not recorded which). The nucleotide sequence reads TGTGCCAGCAGCCAAGACCCAGGGGGCTCTAATGGCTACACCTTC. This encodes CASSQDPGGSNGYTF.